This T cell receptor beta chain was profiled in a study of identical twins. Study-wide findings and caveats: In zero-insertion analyses, partial confounding could arise from invariant MAIT and iNKT cells.

Unique molecular identifiers were in the cDNA, with template-switch universal primer binding. TCRdb re-called the 5' RACE reads with MiXCR, one entry per CDR3 protein. In the table there are hundreds of thousands of distinct CDR3 sequences, 20% to 25% of which are singletons. Germline CDR1 is DFQATT and CDR2 is SNEGSKA (reference sequence). V lost 0 bases and J lost 4; bases outside the gene matches: 5. The CDR3 sequence is 16 residues long. This clonotype was counted between two and nine times. What it binds is not known. These records were also assigned to another study, of T cells expressing NK-cell markers. That report adds: The authors restricted sorting to alpha-beta TCR T cells with an anti-gamma-delta TCR antibody in several experiments. More than 5 donors carried dominant NKG2C+ clonotypes that made up about 1.0-7.0% of their CD8+ T cells.

The sample was CD4+ T cells sorted from blood. The TCR originated in a woman aged 18-30 years in good health. The V gene is TRBV20-1, the J gene TRBJ2-1, with 11 positions matching TRBD1. CDR3 amino acids: CSARDAGTGGYNEQFF. The CDR3 bases are TGCAGTGCTAGAGACGCTGGGACAGGGGGTTACAATGAGCAGTTCTTC.